Listed below are T cell receptor beta chains from one sample, sequenced in a study of cytomegalovirus exposure and HLA in healthy donors. Method: immunoSEQ multiplex PCR; TCRdb's copy keeps in-frame clones and lacks some. The data contain 130,000 or so clones, about 73% of them singletons. Sequenced sample: PBMCs. The receptors were sampled from a woman between 40 and 50 years old in good health and CMV-seropositive. Both conserved end residues are part of each CDR3. D genes are given only for firm matches. Some rows mark clone size as missing; the rest say once, few, many or name a class of expanded clone.

size: NA; V: TRBV7-9; D: NA; J: TRBJ2-3; length: 13; CDR3: CASSPRETDTQYF; DNA: TGTGCCAGCAGCCCCAGGGAAACAGATACGCAGTATTTT
size: NA; V: TRBV5-8; D: NA; J: TRBJ2-1; length: 15; CDR3: CASSFHLSSYNEQFF; DNA: TGTGCCAGCAGCTTTCACCTCAGCTCCTACAATGAGCAGTTCTTC
size: once; V: TRBV11-2; D: TRBD1; J: TRBJ1-5; length: 18; CDR3: CASSLVGQGRNSNQPQHF; DNA: TGTGCCAGCAGCTTAGTAGGACAGGGGCGAAATAGCAATCAGCCCCAGCATTTT
size: NA; V: TRBV30; D: NA; J: TRBJ2-3; length: 15; CDR3: CAWSVQLSSTDTQYF; DNA: TGTGCCTGGAGTGTACAGCTTTCTAGCACAGATACGCAGTATTTT
size: NA; V: TRBV9; D: TRBD2; J: TRBJ2-5; length: 14; CDR3: CASSVSGGQETQYF; DNA: TGTGCCAGCAGCGTGAGCGGGGGTCAAGAGACCCAGTACTTC
size: NA; V: TRBV19; D: TRBD2; J: TRBJ2-1; length: 16; CDR3: CASTPDAGDFYNEQFF; DNA: TGTGCCAGTACCCCTGATGCGGGAGACTTTTACAATGAGCAGTTCTTC
size: NA; V: TRBV27; D: TRBD2; J: TRBJ2-1; length: 16; CDR3: CASSLTGTSLRNEQFF; DNA: TGTGCCAGCAGTTTAACCGGGACTAGCTTGAGAAATGAGCAGTTCTTC
size: few; V: TRBV5-1; D: NA; J: TRBJ1-1; length: 14; CDR3: CASSLAQMNTEAFF; DNA: TGCGCCAGCAGCTTGGCCCAAATGAACACTGAAGCTTTCTTT
size: NA; V: TRBV5-4; D: TRBD1; J: TRBJ2-7; length: 14; CDR3: CASSLRTGPYEQYF; DNA: TGTGCCAGCAGCTTGCGGACAGGTCCCTACGAGCAGTACTTC
size: NA; V: TRBV7-2; D: TRBD1; J: TRBJ2-7; length: 13; CDR3: CASSDRVSYEQYF; DNA: TGTGCCAGCAGCGACAGGGTCTCCTATGAGCAGTACTTC
size: few; V: TRBV30; D: NA; J: TRBJ1-2; length: 15; CDR3: CAWNGKTDNEFGYTF; DNA: TGTGCCTGGAACGGAAAAACCGACAACGAATTTGGCTACACCTTC
size: NA; V: TRBV19; D: NA; J: TRBJ1-2; length: 17; CDR3: CASSLYSAGGAYYGYTF; DNA: TGTGCCAGTAGCTTATACTCGGCGGGGGGCGCTTACTATGGCTACACCTTC
size: NA; V: TRBV28; D: TRBD2; J: TRBJ2-1; length: 15; CDR3: CASSSPGGNYNEQFF; DNA: TGTGCCAGCAGTTCCCCGGGGGGGAACTACAATGAGCAGTTCTTC
size: NA; V: TRBV6-1; D: NA; J: TRBJ1-1; length: 15; CDR3: CASSDQGAPNTEAFF; DNA: TGTGCCAGCAGTGATCAAGGGGCCCCGAACACTGAAGCTTTCTTT
size: few; V: TRBV5-4; D: TRBD1; J: TRBJ2-5; length: 15; CDR3: CASSSGGTGPETQYF; DNA: TGTGCCAGCAGTTCCGGAGGGACAGGGCCAGAGACCCAGTACTTC
size: once; V: TRBV28; D: TRBD1; J: TRBJ2-1; length: 15; CDR3: CASTPGQGSYNEQFF; DNA: TGTGCCAGCACCCCGGGACAGGGGTCCTACAATGAGCAGTTCTTC
size: NA; V: TRBV28; D: TRBD1; J: TRBJ1-2; length: 15; CDR3: CASSPGGDRGRGYTF; DNA: TGTGCCAGCAGTCCTGGGGGGGACAGGGGGCGAGGCTACACCTTC
size: NA; V: TRBV18; D: NA; J: TRBJ1-6; length: 16; CDR3: CASSPRRQPYNSPLHF; DNA: TGTGCCAGCTCACCTCGTAGACAGCCGTATAATTCACCCCTCCACTTT
size: NA; V: TRBV6-6; D: TRBD1; J: TRBJ1-1; length: 15; CDR3: CASSYGARQGTEAFF; DNA: TGTGCCAGCAGTTACGGAGCCCGACAGGGCACTGAAGCTTTCTTT
size: once; V: TRBV19; D: NA; J: TRBJ2-3; length: 17; CDR3: CASSRRVAPRDTDTQYF; DNA: TGTGCCAGTAGTAGGAGAGTTGCGCCCCGTGATACAGATACGCAGTATTTT
size: NA; V: TRBV7-9; D: NA; J: TRBJ1-6; length: 11; CDR3: CASSSSSPLHF; DNA: TGTGCCAGCAGCTCCTCTTCACCCCTCCACTTT